This TCR beta chain originates from a study of blood T cell repertoires in COVID-19. As for the study in general: Sample material is recorded as cDNA or gDNA derived from T cells, B-cell-depleted T cells, or PBMCs.

The ends lost 3 bases at V and 4 bases at J; junction bases unmatched: 12. The CDR3 length is 17 residues. CDR1 SGDLS and CDR2 YYNGEE come from the germline V gene. Per the study methods: For nucleated cells, counts were estimated from reference gene primer amplification. TCRdb keeps only in-frame clones here, not all; method: immunoSEQ multiplex PCR. V, J and clone size are those of that table, while D and trimming were read from the DNA. The sample has approximately 130,000 clones; just under 80% are singletons. In its sample, this clone was seen once. The TCR originated in a human donor in a cohort sampled during active COVID-19. Source material: peripheral blood. The chain employs TRBV9 and TRBJ2-3; 9 bases match TRBD1. CDR3 sequence: CASSGQWGQGSADTQYF. In DNA form, the CDR3 reads TGTGCCAGCAGCGGGCAGTGGGGACAGGGCTCCGCAGATACGCAGTATTTT. Complete variable domain (other parts from reference TRBV9 and TRBJ2-3): DSGVTQTPKHLITATGQRVTLRCSPRSGDLSVYWYQQSLDQGLQFLIQYYNGEERAKGNILERFSAQQFPDLHSELNLSSLELGDSALYFCASSGQWGQGSADTQYFGPGTRLTVL.